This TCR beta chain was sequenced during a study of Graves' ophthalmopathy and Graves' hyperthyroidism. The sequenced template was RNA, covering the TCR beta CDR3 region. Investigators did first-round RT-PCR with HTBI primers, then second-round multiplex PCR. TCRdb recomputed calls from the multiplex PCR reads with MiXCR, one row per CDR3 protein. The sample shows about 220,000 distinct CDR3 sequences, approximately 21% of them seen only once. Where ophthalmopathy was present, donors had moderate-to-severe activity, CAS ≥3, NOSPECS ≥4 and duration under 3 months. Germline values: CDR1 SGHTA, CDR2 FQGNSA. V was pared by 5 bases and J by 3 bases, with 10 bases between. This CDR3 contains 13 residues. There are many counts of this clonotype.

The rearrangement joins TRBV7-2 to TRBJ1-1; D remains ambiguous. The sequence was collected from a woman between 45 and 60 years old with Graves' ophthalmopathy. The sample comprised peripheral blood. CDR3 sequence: CASSPRFDTEAFF. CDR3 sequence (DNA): TGTGCCAGCAGCCCCCGTTTCGACACTGAAGCTTTCTTT. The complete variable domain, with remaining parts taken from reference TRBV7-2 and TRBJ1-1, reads GAGVSQSPSNKVTEKGKDVELRCDPISGHTALYWYRQSLGQGLEFLIYFQGNSAPDKSGLPSDRFSAERTGGSVSTLTIQRTQQEDSAVYLCASSPRFDTEAFFGQGTRLTVV.